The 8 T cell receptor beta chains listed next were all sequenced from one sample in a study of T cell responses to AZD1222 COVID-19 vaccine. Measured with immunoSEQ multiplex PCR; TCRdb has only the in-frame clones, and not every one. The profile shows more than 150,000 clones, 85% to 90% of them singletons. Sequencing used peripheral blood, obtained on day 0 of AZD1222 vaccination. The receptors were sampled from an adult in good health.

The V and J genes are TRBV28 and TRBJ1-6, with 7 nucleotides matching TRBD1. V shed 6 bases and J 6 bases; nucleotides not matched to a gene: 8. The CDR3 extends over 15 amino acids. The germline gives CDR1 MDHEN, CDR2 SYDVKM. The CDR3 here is CASSLPGQSNSPLHF. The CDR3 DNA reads TGTGCCAGCAGCCTACCGGGACAGTCTAATTCACCCCTCCACTTT. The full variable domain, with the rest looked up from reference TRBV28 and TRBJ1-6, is DVKVTQSSRYLVKRTGEKVFLECVQDMDHENMFWYRQDPGLGLRLIYFSYDVKMKEKGDIPEGYSVSREKKERFSLILESASTNQTSMYLCASSLPGQSNSPLHFGNGTRLTVT.

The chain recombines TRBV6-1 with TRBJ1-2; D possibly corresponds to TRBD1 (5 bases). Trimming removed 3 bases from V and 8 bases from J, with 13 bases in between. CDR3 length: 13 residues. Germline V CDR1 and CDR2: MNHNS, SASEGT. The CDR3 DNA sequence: TGTGCCAGCAGTGACGCAGGGATGGACGGCTACACCTTC. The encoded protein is CASSDAGMDGYTF.

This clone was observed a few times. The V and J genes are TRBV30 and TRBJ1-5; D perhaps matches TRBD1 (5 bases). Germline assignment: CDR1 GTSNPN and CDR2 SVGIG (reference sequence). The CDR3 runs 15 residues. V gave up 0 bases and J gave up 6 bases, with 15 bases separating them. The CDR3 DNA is TGTGCCTGGAGTGTAAGGAGGGGTTCAGGTCAGCCCCAGCATTTT. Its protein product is CAWSVRRGSGQPQHF.

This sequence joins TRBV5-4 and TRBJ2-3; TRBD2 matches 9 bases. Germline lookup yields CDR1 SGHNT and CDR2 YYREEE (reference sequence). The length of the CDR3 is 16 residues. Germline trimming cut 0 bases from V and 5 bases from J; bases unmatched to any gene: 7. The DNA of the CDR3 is TGTGCCAGCAGCTTGGTTTTGGTAGCGGGAGAAGATACGCAGTATTTT. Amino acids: CASSLVLVAGEDTQYF.

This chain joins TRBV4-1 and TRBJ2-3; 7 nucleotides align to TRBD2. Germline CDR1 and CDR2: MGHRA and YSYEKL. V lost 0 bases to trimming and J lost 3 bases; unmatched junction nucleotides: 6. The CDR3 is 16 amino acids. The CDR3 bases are TGCGCCAGCAGCCAAGAGGAGAGCGGGATGACAGATACGCAGTATTTT. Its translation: CASSQEESGMTDTQYF.

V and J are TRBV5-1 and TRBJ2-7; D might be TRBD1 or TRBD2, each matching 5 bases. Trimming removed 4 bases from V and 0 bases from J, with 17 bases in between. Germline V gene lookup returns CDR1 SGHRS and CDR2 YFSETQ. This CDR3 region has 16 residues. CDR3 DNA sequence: TGCGCCAGCAGCCCGATAGCCGGGACGGGCTCCTACGAGCAGTACTTC. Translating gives CASSPIAGTGSYEQYF.

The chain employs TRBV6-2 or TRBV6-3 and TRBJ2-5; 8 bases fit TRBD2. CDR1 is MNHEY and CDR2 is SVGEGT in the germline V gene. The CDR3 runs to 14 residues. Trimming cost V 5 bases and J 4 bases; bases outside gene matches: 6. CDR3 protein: CASSPFLAGETQYF. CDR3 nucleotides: TGTGCCAGCAGTCCCTTTCTAGCGGGAGAGACCCAGTACTTC.

The CDR3 DNA is TGTGCCAGCAGCTTACTACTCTCTACAGGGAGAAGTGGAAACACCATATATTTT. Translating it yields CASSLLLSTGRSGNTIYF. The chain has TRBV5-6 and TRBJ1-3; D is perhaps TRBD1 (6 bases). V lost 2 bases to trimming and J lost 3 bases, with 21 bases between them. This CDR3 is built from 18 residues. In germline, CDR1 is SGHDT, CDR2 YYEEEE.